What follows are 26 T cell receptor beta chains derived from one specimen sequenced in a study of human T cells and chemical hapten exposure. One entry per CDR3 protein results from TCRdb running MiXCR on the RACE reads. The sample lists some 350,000 distinct CDR3 sequences, under 9% occurring once. Described time point: patch test 1, 2 weeks after DPC sensitization. Treatment denoted: therapeutic diphenylcyclopropenone sensitization with weekly scalp DPC. This specimen consisted of whole blood, obtained in connection with sensitization to the hapten diphenylcyclopropenone (DPC). The origin of the receptors is a woman aged 18-30 years with alopecia areata. Some clones in this sample may be carry-over from other donors' samples.

This clonotype was detected ten times or more. The J gene is TRBJ1-1, the V gene TRBV20-1; TRBD1 matches 9 bases. After removal of 5 bases from V and 4 bases from J, the junction contained 8 bases not matched to a gene. Germline V lookup: CDR1 DFQATT, CDR2 SNEGSKA (reference sequence). The CDR3 is 14 amino acids. As DNA, the CDR3 is TGCAGTGCTCCCGATGCGACAGGGGGCACTGAAGCTTTCTTT. It yields the protein CSAPDATGGTEAFF.

This clonotype was detected many times. V is TRBV4-3 and J is TRBJ2-1; D gene unclear. The CDR3 runs to 12 residues. CDR1 is LGHNA, CDR2 YSLEER, per germline. V was cut by 4 bases and J by 6 bases, with 7 bases left in between. The CDR3 nucleotides read TGCGCCAGCAGCCGAGGTTCCAATGAGCAGTTCTTC. Translating it yields CASSRGSNEQFF.

This chain uses TRBV3-1 with TRBJ2-3; 9 bases agree with TRBD2. Germline V gene lookup returns CDR1 LGHDT and CDR2 YNNKEL (reference sequence). The CDR3 is 15 amino acids. The V gene end was trimmed by 3 bases and the J gene end by 6 bases; junction bases not matched to a gene: 7. The chain's CDR3 is CASSHLAGALDTQYF. CDR3 sequence (DNA): TGTGCCAGCAGCCACTTAGCGGGGGCCTTGGATACGCAGTATTTT.

This clonotype showed up many times. The rearrangement links TRBV5-1 to TRBJ2-3; D perhaps matches TRBD1 (5 bases). The CDR3 consists of 15 residues. CDR1 and CDR2 (germline): SGHRS, YFSETQ. Trimming shortened V by 3 bases and J by 2 bases, and 13 bases separated the two germline ends. The DNA for the CDR3 is TGCGCCAGCAGCTCCCCAGGGCCCGACACAGATACGCAGTATTTT. Amino acid sequence: CASSSPGPDTDTQYF.

The J gene is TRBJ1-1, the V gene TRBV7-2, with no clear D. CDR1 is SGHTA, CDR2 FQGNSA, per germline. This CDR3 spans 13 amino acids. The germline V and J ends were trimmed by 1 base and 4 bases, with 7 bases remaining between them. The CDR3 bases are TGTGCCAGCAGCTTAGGTTCGGGCACTGAAGCTTTCTTT. Its translation: CASSLGSGTEAFF.

The gene calls are TRBV5-6 and TRBJ1-2; D gene unclear. The CDR3 runs to 12 residues. CDR1 is SGHDT, CDR2 YYEEEE, per germline. V was shortened by 4 bases and J by 8 bases, with 12 bases between the two germline ends. In DNA, the CDR3 is TGTGCCAGCAGCCCTTTAACCGGAGGCTACACCTTC. Translated: CASSPLTGGYTF.

On this clonotype: Given a much more abundant clone one base away, this may be a read error. This chain uses TRBV6-2 or TRBV6-3 with TRBJ1-1, with D unclear. V lost 2 bases to trimming and J lost 4 bases, with 8 bases between them. The CDR3 consists of 13 residues. Germline V gives CDR1 MNHEY, CDR2 SVGEGT. CDR3 DNA sequence: TGTGCCAGCAGTTACAGGGAGACCACTGAAGCTTTCTTT. It yields the protein CASSYRETTEAFF.

This clonotype was counted at least ten times. The chain couples TRBV5-1 to TRBJ2-5, with 7 bases aligning to TRBD1. This CDR3 region has 14 residues. V gave up 2 bases and J gave up 3 bases; unmatched junction bases: 4. Germline lookup yields CDR1 SGHRS and CDR2 YFSETQ. CDR3 protein: CASSLGTGEETQYF. CDR3 in DNA: TGCGCCAGCAGCTTAGGTACAGGGGAAGAGACCCAGTACTTC.

This rearrangement joins TRBV2 to TRBJ1-6; TRBD1 might be the D (5 bases). This CDR3 has 17 amino acids. Germline V CDR1 and CDR2: SNHLY, FYNNEI. Trimming pared 8 bases from V and 6 bases from J, leaving 23 bases between. CDR3 protein: CASGHLDAGGVNSPLHF. DNA of the CDR3: TGTGCCAGCGGTCACCTGGATGCCGGGGGAGTTAATTCACCCCTCCACTTT.

This clonotype was counted only a few times. The CDR3, as DNA: TGTGCCAGCAGCCAAGGGGGGGCACTGAACATTCAGTACTTC. It translates to CASSQGGALNIQYF. The chain combines TRBV3-1 with TRBJ2-4; D is tentatively TRBD1 or TRBD2 (6 bases each). The CDR3 runs to 14 residues. Germline V gene sequence: CDR1 LGHDT, CDR2 YNNKEL (reference sequence). V gave up 1 base and J gave up 7 bases, with 11 bases separating them.

CDR3 sequence (DNA): TGTGCCAGCAGTTACTCGCCGAACTCCTACGAGCAGTACTTC. It is translated as CASSYSPNSYEQYF. The rearrangement uses TRBV6-2 or TRBV6-3 and TRBJ2-7; no reliable D call. There are 14 residues in the CDR3. Trimming pared 0 bases from V and 0 bases from J, leaving 6 bases between. CDR1 and CDR2 (germline): MNHEY, SVGEGT.

This clonotype was seen at least ten times. This rearrangement joins TRBV28 to TRBJ2-1, with TRBD1 matching over 8 bases. V dropped 6 bases and J dropped 8; count of bases not matched to a gene: 12. The CDR3 has 15 residues. The germline V gene has CDR1 MDHEN and CDR2 SYDVKM. The CDR3 DNA sequence: TGTGCCAGCAGCTTAACGGGACAGGCTGACGATGAGCAGTTCTTC. It yields the protein CASSLTGQADDEQFF.

This chain uses TRBV7-2 with TRBJ2-4; the D gene is possibly TRBD2 (5 bases). The CDR3 covers 19 residues. The germline V gene encodes CDR1 SGHTA and CDR2 FQGNSA. The ends were cut back, 5 bases at V and 6 bases at J, with 29 bases in the middle. The CDR3: CASSLPPGSSMSVGNIQYF. CDR3 DNA: TGTGCCAGCAGCCTCCCCCCGGGAAGTTCCATGTCCGTCGGAAACATTCAGTACTTC.

This clonotype was found many times. The J gene is TRBJ2-1, the V gene TRBV5-5; 8 nucleotides align to TRBD1. Losses at the gene ends were 9 bases for V and 8 bases for J; bases not matched to a gene: 7. CDR1 and CDR2 from the germline V gene are SGHKS and YYEKEE (reference sequence). CDR3 size: 12 residues. In DNA form, the CDR3 reads TGTGCCAATTCCCAGGGGGCGGATGAGCAGTTCTTC. Encoded protein: CANSQGADEQFF.

This clonotype was seen only a few times. The V and J genes are TRBV27 and TRBJ2-4; tentative D call: TRBD2 (5 bases). CDR3 length: 15 residues. From germline, CDR1 is MNHEY and CDR2 SMNVEV (reference sequence). V lost 6 bases to trimming and J lost 1 base, with 13 bases between them. CDR3 DNA sequence: TGTGCCAGCAGCCGGTTGGAGGAGGCCAAAAACATTCAGTACTTC. Translated, it gives CASSRLEEAKNIQYF.

This clonotype was observed a few times. The rearrangement uses TRBV6-5 and TRBJ2-3; no clear D gene. The V gene lost 2 bases and the J gene lost 2 bases, with 14 bases spanning the gap. Per the germline V gene, CDR1 is MNHEY and CDR2 is SVGAGI. This CDR3 spans 16 amino acids. For the CDR3, the DNA is TGTGCCAGCAGTTACGACCCGGTTGTTTCCACAGATACGCAGTATTTT. Amino acid sequence: CASSYDPVVSTDTQYF.

The sample holds a few counts of this clonotype. The rearrangement joins TRBV18 to TRBJ1-5; 8 nucleotides line up with TRBD1. Looked up from germline, CDR1 is KGHSH and CDR2 is LQKENI. The CDR3 sequence is 15 residues long. J gave up 1 base and V 6 bases, and 5 bases lay outside the gene matches. The CDR3 here is CASSSGGWSNQPQHF. The CDR3 DNA reads as TGTGCCAGCTCCTCAGGGGGCTGGAGCAATCAGCCCCAGCATTTT.

This clonotype occurred a few times. DNA of the CDR3: TGCAGTGCTGTCCCAGGGGGGAAGAGCTATGGCTACACCTTC. Protein product: CSAVPGGKSYGYTF. The V call is TRBV20-1, the J call TRBJ1-2, with TRBD1 identical over 7 bases. The CDR3 contains 14 residues. The V segment lost 5 bases and the J segment 4 bases; nucleotides outside the gene matches: 10. Germline CDR1 DFQATT, CDR2 SNEGSKA (reference sequence).

Here the CDR3 DNA reads TGTGCCAGCAGCTTAGTAGCGGGGGCCACAGATACGCAGTATTTT. This codes for CASSLVAGATDTQYF. The V gene is TRBV7-3, the J gene TRBJ2-3; 9 nucleotides line up with TRBD2. Unmatched junction bases numbered 2, after V lost 2 bases and J lost 2 bases. CDR1 and CDR2 (germline): SGHTA, FQGTGA. CDR3 length equals 15 residues.

This clonotype was detected a few times. This rearrangement joins TRBV4-3 to TRBJ1-2, with D unclear. The CDR3 length is 18 residues. V lost 0 bases, J lost 0 bases, and 17 bases lay in between. Germline lookup yields CDR1 LGHNA and CDR2 YSLEER. The CDR3 protein is CASSQDFIVGNPNYGYTF. CDR3 DNA sequence: TGCGCCAGCAGCCAAGATTTTATTGTAGGGAATCCTAACTATGGCTACACCTTC.

This chain connects TRBV5-3 to TRBJ2-3; 9 bases agree with TRBD2. TRBV5-3 carries the ORF label, with uncertain function. V lost 3 bases, J lost 3 bases, and 5 bases stayed unmatched. This CDR3 comprises 15 residues. As DNA, the CDR3 is TGTGCCAGAAGCTCACAGCGGGGGGATACAGATACGCAGTATTTT. It translates to CARSSQRGDTDTQYF.

This clonotype was detected only a few times. The chain's CDR3 is CASSLGGTGWMDGYTF. CDR3 bases: TGTGCCAGCAGCTTAGGAGGTACAGGGTGGATGGATGGCTACACCTTC. The chain employs TRBV7-9 and TRBJ1-2, with a possible D match to TRBD1 (6 bases). CDR3 length equals 16 residues. V was pared by 1 base and J by 6 bases, with 18 bases between. Germline loops: CDR1 SEHNR, CDR2 FQNEAQ (reference sequence).

This clonotype was counted ten times or more. This chain links TRBV6-6 with TRBJ2-1; 8 positions match TRBD2. This CDR3 contains 13 residues. The germline CDR1 and CDR2 sequences are MNHNY and SVGAGI (reference sequence). J lost 12 bases, V lost 8 bases, and 12 bases had no gene match. The CDR3 loop reads CASEPGLAGAQFF. The CDR3 DNA sequence: TGTGCCAGCGAGCCCGGGCTAGCGGGCGCGCAGTTCTTC.

This clonotype was detected a few times. The chain joins TRBV10-3 to TRBJ2-3; 8 bases are a match to TRBD1. The J segment lost 0 bases and the V segment lost 3 bases, leaving 5 bases of the junction unmatched. Germline loops: CDR1 ENHRY, CDR2 SYGVKD. The CDR3 is 16 amino acids. The CDR3 coding sequence is TGTGCCATCAGTGAAATTGGGACAGGAAGCACAGATACGCAGTATTTT. Its protein is CAISEIGTGSTDTQYF.

Here the CDR3 DNA reads TGTGCCAGCAGTGAATTGGCCCCGGGACTAGCGGGGCCCTACTACAATGAGCAGTTCTTC. Amino acid sequence: CASSELAPGLAGPYYNEQFF. The chain combines TRBV6-1 with TRBJ2-1; 13 bases agree with TRBD2. The germline CDR1 and CDR2 sequences are MNHNS and SASEGT. V shed 2 bases, J shed 3 bases, and the junction held 13 bases outside the gene matches. The CDR3 extends over 20 amino acids.

The chain carries TRBV29-1 and TRBJ2-7, with D perhaps matching TRBD2 (6 bases). Per germline, CDR1 SQVTM and CDR2 ANQGSEA. CDR3 size: 14 residues. Trimming took off 2 bases at V and 4 bases at J, with 15 bases between the two ends. The CDR3 sequence: CSVETEGKGYEQYF. In nucleotides, the CDR3 is TGCAGCGTTGAAACGGAGGGGAAGGGGTACGAGCAGTACTTC.